This T cell receptor (beta chain) was captured by sequencing in a study of cytomegalovirus exposure and HLA in healthy donors. Study details: The 600 to 800 first-cohort repertoires shared a platform with the 130 or so validation repertoires, as reported in a later analysis.

General study findings and limits: Per published reports, the classifier diagnosed cytomegalovirus status with high specificity and sensitivity. Subsequent analysis showed first-cohort TCR clusters tending to co-occur in around 130 validation repertoires.

Looked up from germline, CDR1 is MDHEN and CDR2 is SYDVKM. The V end lost 8 bases, the J end lost 4 bases, and 26 bases lay between the germline ends. This CDR3 region has 17 residues. A remark on this clone: Its antigen is unknown.

Sequencing was performed with immunoSEQ multiplex PCR; in TCRdb, only in-frame clones are kept and a portion is missing. The data show 70,000 to 90,000 clones, with approximately 80% seen just once and around 2.9% held by the top ten. The receptor's source is a man aged 25 to 40 in good health and CMV-seronegative. The rearrangement links TRBV28 to TRBJ1-1; D remains ambiguous. Input material: PBMCs. The CDR3 region has the DNA TGTGCCAGCTATCAAAGAAACCTACTTAGATTCGGCACTGAAGCTTTCTTT. Translated: CASYQRNLLRFGTEAFF. Full variable domain (missing parts from reference TRBV28 and TRBJ1-1): DVKVTQSSRYLVKRTGEKVFLECVQDMDHENMFWYRQDPGLGLRLIYFSYDVKMKEKGDIPEGYSVSREKKERFSLILESASTNQTSMYLCASYQRNLLRFGTEAFFGQGTRLTVV.